The 25 T cell receptor beta chains below all came from one sample that was sequenced in a study of T cells after yellow fever vaccination. MiXCR, run by TCRdb on the 5' RACE reads, gives a single entry per CDR3 protein. In the table there are around 250,000 distinct CDR3 sequences, 6.5% to 8.5% of which are singletons. Sequenced material: CD4+ T cells sorted from PBMCs, taken 15 days after the yellow fever booster vaccination. Receptors originate from a man aged 25-45 years who received the YFV17D yellow fever vaccine.

The rearrangement joins TRBV15 to TRBJ2-5, with 7 bases lining up with TRBD2. This CDR3 spans 18 amino acids. CDR1 and CDR2 from the germline V gene are LNHNV and YYDKDF (reference sequence). The trim removed 5 bases at V and 5 bases at J, leaving 20 bases unmatched. In DNA form, the CDR3 reads TGTGCCACCAGCGCCCGGGGGAGCGGGCGGGAGTGGAAGGAGACCCAGTACTTC. Protein: CATSARGSGREWKETQYF.

J is TRBJ2-3 and V is TRBV20-1, with TRBD2 matching over 10 bases. Per the germline V gene, CDR1 is DFQATT and CDR2 is SNEGSKA (reference sequence). The CDR3 runs to 14 residues. The V and J ends lost 5 bases and 4 bases, in that order; junction bases with no gene match: 6. CDR3 amino acids: CSAPSGRGADTQYF. CDR3 in DNA: TGCAGTGCTCCCAGCGGGAGGGGGGCAGATACGCAGTATTTT.

This clonotype was recorded many times. The V gene is TRBV12-3 or TRBV12-4, the J gene TRBJ2-6; no firm D call. Trimming stripped 6 bases from V and 3 bases from J, with 12 bases between. The CDR3 is 15 amino acids. DNA of the CDR3: TGTGCCAGCAGCCCCGGATGGGTTGGGGCCAACGTCCTGACTTTC. The encoded protein is CASSPGWVGANVLTF.

The chain recombines TRBV12-3 or TRBV12-4 with TRBJ2-1; TRBD2 matches at 8 bases. The CDR3 sequence is 13 residues long. V shed 6 bases and J 8 bases; nucleotides not matched to a gene: 6. CDR3 in DNA: TGTGCCAGCAGCAGACTAGCGTGGGATGAGCAGTTCTTC. Amino acids: CASSRLAWDEQFF.

CDR3 protein: CASTAGTGWGGELFF. Here the CDR3 DNA reads TGTGCCAGCACCGCCGGGACAGGGTGGGGCGGGGAGCTGTTTTTT. The chain is built from TRBV12-3 or TRBV12-4 and TRBJ2-2, with TRBD1 matching 9 bases. The length of the CDR3 is 15 residues. V lost 7 bases to trimming and J lost 7 bases; unmatched junction nucleotides: 10.

A few counts support this clonotype. The chain is built from TRBV7-2 and TRBJ1-2, with unresolved D. CDR1 SGHTA and CDR2 FQGNSA come from the germline V gene. The CDR3 runs to 15 residues. Trimming left V 4 bases short and J 4 bases short, with 16 bases between. The CDR3 is CASSSAEQIIYGYTF. The CDR3 DNA is TGTGCCAGCAGCTCGGCGGAACAGATCATCTATGGCTACACCTTC.

This clonotype was seen a handful of times. The gene calls are TRBV4-3 and TRBJ1-5; D is perhaps TRBD1 (6 bases). Germline loops: CDR1 LGHNA, CDR2 YSLEER. CDR3 length equals 15 residues. V was shortened by 2 bases and J by 10 bases, with 18 bases between the two germline ends. CDR3 loop: CASSQPYGGPGPQHF. The CDR3 coding sequence is TGCGCCAGCAGCCAACCTTACGGGGGGCCTGGACCCCAGCATTTT.

CDR3 region: CASSVEADYGEQYF. CDR3 coding DNA: TGTGCCAGCAGCGTAGAGGCGGATTACGGCGAGCAGTACTTC. The V and J genes are TRBV9 and TRBJ2-7; D remains unclear. Germline assignment: CDR1 SGDLS and CDR2 YYNGEE. V gave up 0 bases and J gave up 6 bases, with 13 bases separating them. This CDR3 contains 14 residues.

The chain is built from TRBV20-1 and TRBJ2-1, with 12 bases matching TRBD2. The V gene end was trimmed by 6 bases and the J gene end by 6 bases; junction bases not matched to a gene: 12. The CDR3 is made up of 16 amino acids. The germline V gene has CDR1 DFQATT and CDR2 SNEGSKA (reference sequence). The CDR3 nucleotides read TGCAGTGCCCCTACTAACGGACTAGCGGGGAGCAATGAGCAGTTCTTC. Protein product: CSAPTNGLAGSNEQFF.

This chain uses TRBV20-1 with TRBJ2-7; a possible D gene is TRBD2 (5 bases). This CDR3 has 13 amino acids. The germline V gene encodes CDR1 DFQATT and CDR2 SNEGSKA (reference sequence). V was trimmed by 5 bases and J by 3 bases, leaving 14 bases between them. CDR3 loop: CSALLTNSYEQYF. In DNA, the CDR3 is TGCAGTGCTCTCCTGACTAACAGCTACGAGCAGTACTTC.

The table lists this clonotype with a few counts. The CDR3 loop reads CSARDRGWGNEQFF. CDR3 in DNA: TGCAGTGCTAGAGATAGGGGGTGGGGCAATGAGCAGTTCTTC. The rearrangement links TRBV20-1 to TRBJ2-1; maybe TRBD1 (6 bases). The germline CDR1 and CDR2 sequences are DFQATT and SNEGSKA (reference sequence). V lost 0 bases to trimming and J lost 6 bases, with 12 bases between them. This CDR3 is built from 14 residues.

In its sample, this clonotype was seen many times. The chain carries TRBV6-2 or TRBV6-3 and TRBJ2-1; 7 nucleotides match TRBD2. The CDR3 is 13 residues long. Per the germline V gene, CDR1 is MNHEY and CDR2 is SVGEGT. Germline trimming cut 2 bases from V and 14 bases from J; bases unmatched to any gene: 9. The CDR3 DNA reads TGTGCCAGCAGTTACGAAGAGGGGACTACTGAGTTCTTC. The encoded protein is CASSYEEGTTEFF.

This clonotype was seen many times. V is TRBV18 and J is TRBJ1-5, with D tentatively TRBD1 (5 bases). Trimming removed 3 bases at V and 11 bases at J, with 11 bases between. Germline V gene data show CDR1 as KGHSH and CDR2 as LQKENI. The CDR3 consists of 12 residues. Here the CDR3 DNA reads TGTGCCAGCTCACCCCAGGGTTGGACCCAGCATTTT. The encoded protein is CASSPQGWTQHF. Drawing the rest from reference TRBV18 and TRBJ1-5, the complete variable domain is NAGVMQNPRHLVRRRGQEARLRCSPMKGHSHVYWYRQLPEEGLKFMVYLQKENIIDESGMPKERFSAEFPKEGPSILRIQQVVRGDSAAYFCASSPQGWTQHFGDGTRLSIL.

This clonotype was detected many times. The chain's CDR3 is CASSQDLSDRGTEQFF. As DNA, the CDR3 is TGTGCCAGCAGCCAAGATCTCTCGGACAGAGGGACTGAGCAGTTCTTC. The genes are TRBV4-2 and TRBJ2-1, with D perhaps TRBD1 (6 bases). CDR1 and CDR2 from the germline V gene are LGHNA and YNFKEQ. The CDR3 is 16 amino acids. Between the trimmed V and J ends, which lost 0 bases and 9 bases, there was a span of 18 bases.

This clonotype was detected many times. V is TRBV10-1 and J is TRBJ2-1; 8 nucleotides match TRBD2. The CDR3 is 16 residues long. With V trimmed by 1 base and J by 1 base, 3 bases remained unmatched. Germline V CDR1 and CDR2: WNHNN, SYGVQD (reference sequence). This CDR3 is CASSEFPSGSYNEQFF. DNA of the CDR3: TGCGCCAGCAGTGAGTTCCCTAGCGGGTCCTACAATGAGCAGTTCTTC.

The table lists this clonotype with many counts. The chain uses TRBV20-1 and TRBJ2-2; 8 bases line up with TRBD2. The CDR3 has 15 amino acids. Germline V gene data show CDR1 as DFQATT and CDR2 as SNEGSKA (reference sequence). V gave up 2 bases and J gave up 1 base; unmatched junction bases: 3. The DNA for the CDR3 is TGCAGTGCTAGACGAGCGGGGGAGAACACCGGGGAGCTGTTTTTT. Translated: CSARRAGENTGELFF.

This clonotype has at least ten counts. This chain links TRBV20-1 with TRBJ2-7; 9 positions match TRBD1. This CDR3 has 15 residues. The germline CDR1 and CDR2 sequences are DFQATT and SNEGSKA (reference sequence). V shed 6 bases, J shed 0 bases, and the junction held 9 bases outside the gene matches. In nucleotides, the CDR3 is TGCAGTGCCACCGGGGGGACAGGGTCCTCCTACGAGCAGTACTTC. Translating gives CSATGGTGSSYEQYF.

In its sample, this clonotype was seen a few times. The chain has TRBV6-5 and TRBJ1-2; TRBD1 aligns across 9 bases. The junction had 13 bases not matched to a gene; V was cut back by 7 bases and J by 10 bases. The CDR3 sequence is 14 residues long. Germline loops: CDR1 MNHEY, CDR2 SVGAGI. CDR3 amino acids: CASTRTGTGLDYTF. The CDR3, as DNA: TGTGCCAGCACCAGAACCGGGACAGGGTTGGACTACACCTTC.

In this sample, this clonotype turned up many times. The chain is built from TRBV7-2 and TRBJ2-3; 12 bases fit TRBD2. Unmatched junction bases numbered 3, after V lost 5 bases and J lost 3 bases. Germline CDR1 and CDR2: SGHTA and FQGNSA. The CDR3 is 15 residues long. The CDR3 is CASSRLAGVTDTQYF. CDR3 nucleotide sequence: TGTGCCAGCAGCCGACTAGCGGGAGTGACAGATACGCAGTATTTT.

With respect to this clonotype: A much larger clone differs by one base, so this may be a read error. V and J are TRBV6-2 or TRBV6-3 and TRBJ1-5; TRBD1 matches 10 bases. The CDR3 covers 21 residues. Trimming removed 5 bases from V and 1 base from J; junction bases left unmatched: 20. Germline values: CDR1 MNHEY, CDR2 SVGEGT. CDR3 residues: CASSPGPAGQGKTRSNQPQHF. The CDR3 bases are TGTGCCAGCAGTCCCGGGCCCGCGGGACAGGGGAAGACTCGGAGCAATCAGCCCCAGCATTTT.

Only a few counts were recorded for this clonotype. This sequence joins TRBV29-1 and TRBJ2-3, with TRBD2 matching over 14 bases. The CDR3 totals 15 residues. Trimming cost V 5 bases and J 4 bases; bases outside gene matches: 5. Germline V gives CDR1 SQVTM, CDR2 ANQGSEA. The CDR3: CSVTSTSGRADTQYF. The CDR3 DNA reads as TGCAGCGTTACCTCGACTAGCGGGAGGGCAGATACGCAGTATTTT.

This clonotype has at least ten counts. V is TRBV6-2 or TRBV6-3 and J is TRBJ2-1, with D maybe TRBD2 (5 bases). This CDR3 comprises 13 residues. The germline V and J ends were trimmed by 5 bases and 5 bases, with 10 bases remaining between them. Germline CDR1 MNHEY, CDR2 SVGEGT. CDR3 sequence: CASSRTGNNEQFF. The CDR3 DNA reads TGTGCCAGCAGTAGGACTGGTAACAATGAGCAGTTCTTC.

This clonotype was found many times. The chain combines TRBV4-1 with TRBJ1-2; the D gene is possibly TRBD1 (6 bases). The ends were cut back, 3 bases at V and 6 bases at J, with 14 bases in the middle. This CDR3 region has 14 residues. Germline CDR1 is MGHRA and CDR2 is YSYEKL. The CDR3 loop reads CASSQRQDIHGYTF. Written as DNA, the CDR3 is TGCGCCAGCAGCCAGCGACAGGATATACATGGCTACACCTTC.

This clonotype was counted at least ten times. The gene calls are TRBV7-2 and TRBJ2-5, with a possible D match to TRBD2 (5 bases). The V end lost 5 bases, the J end lost 3 bases, and 7 bases lay between the germline ends. This CDR3 is 12 amino acids long. CDR1 is SGHTA and CDR2 is FQGNSA in the germline V gene. The CDR3 DNA reads as TGTGCCAGCAGCCCCGGGGAAGAGACCCAGTACTTC. The encoded protein is CASSPGEETQYF.

Ten or more counts support this clonotype. The chain carries TRBV7-8 and TRBJ1-2, with a possible D match to TRBD1 (5 bases). The CDR3 length is 18 residues. Trimming took 5 bases from V and 0 from J, leaving 22 bases between them. The germline CDR1 and CDR2 sequences are SGHVS and FQNEAQ. CDR3 amino acids: CASSHHAGADSANYGYTF. The CDR3 bases are TGTGCCAGCAGCCACCACGCCGGGGCCGACAGCGCTAACTATGGCTACACCTTC.